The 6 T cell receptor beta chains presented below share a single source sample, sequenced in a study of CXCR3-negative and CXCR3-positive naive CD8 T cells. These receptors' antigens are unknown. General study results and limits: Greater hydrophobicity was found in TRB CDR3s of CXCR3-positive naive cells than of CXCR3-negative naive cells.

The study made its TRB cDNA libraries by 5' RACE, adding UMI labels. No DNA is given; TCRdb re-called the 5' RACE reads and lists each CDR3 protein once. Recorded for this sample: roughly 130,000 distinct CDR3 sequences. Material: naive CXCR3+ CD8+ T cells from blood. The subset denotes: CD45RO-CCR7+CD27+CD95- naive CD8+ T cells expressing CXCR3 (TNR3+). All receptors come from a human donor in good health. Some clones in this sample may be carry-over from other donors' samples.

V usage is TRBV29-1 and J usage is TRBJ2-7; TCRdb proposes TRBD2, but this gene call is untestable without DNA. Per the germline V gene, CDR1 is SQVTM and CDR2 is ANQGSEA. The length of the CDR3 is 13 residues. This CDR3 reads CSVVLAGVNEQYF.

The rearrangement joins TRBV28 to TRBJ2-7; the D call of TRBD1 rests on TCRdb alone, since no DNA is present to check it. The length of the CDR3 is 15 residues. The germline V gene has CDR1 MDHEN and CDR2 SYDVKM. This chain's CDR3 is CASSLVSGVDYEQYF.

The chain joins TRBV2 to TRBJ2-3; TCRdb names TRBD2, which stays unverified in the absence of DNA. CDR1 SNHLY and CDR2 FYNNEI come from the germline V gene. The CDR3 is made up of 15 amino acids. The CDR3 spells CASSEQAALTDTQYF.

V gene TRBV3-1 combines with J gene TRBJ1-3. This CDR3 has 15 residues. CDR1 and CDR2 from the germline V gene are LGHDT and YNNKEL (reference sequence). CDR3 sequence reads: CASSQAGPSGNTIYF.

The chain's CDR3 is CASKMADWNTGELFF. The gene calls are TRBV28 and TRBJ2-2. This CDR3 comprises 15 residues. Germline V gene lookup returns CDR1 MDHEN and CDR2 SYDVKM.

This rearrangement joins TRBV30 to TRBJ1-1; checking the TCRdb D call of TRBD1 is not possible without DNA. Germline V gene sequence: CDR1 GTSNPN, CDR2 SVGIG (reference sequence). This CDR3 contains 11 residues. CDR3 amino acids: CAWGPGGEAFF.